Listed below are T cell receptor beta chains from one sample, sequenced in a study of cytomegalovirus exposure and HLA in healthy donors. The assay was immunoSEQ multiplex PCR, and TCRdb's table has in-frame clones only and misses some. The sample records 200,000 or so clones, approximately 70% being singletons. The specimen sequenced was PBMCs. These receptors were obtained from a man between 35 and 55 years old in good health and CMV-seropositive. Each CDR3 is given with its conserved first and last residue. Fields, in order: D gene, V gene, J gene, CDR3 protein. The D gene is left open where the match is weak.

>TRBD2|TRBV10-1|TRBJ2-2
CASSELAGGTGELFF
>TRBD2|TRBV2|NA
CASSLVSSGGPYEQYF
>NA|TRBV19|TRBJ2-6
CASGESPGANVLTF
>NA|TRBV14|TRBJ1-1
CASSPLGVGGEAFF
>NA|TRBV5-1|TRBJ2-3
CASSLSGSSTDTQYF
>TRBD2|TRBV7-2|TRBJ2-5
CASSPGLERETQYF
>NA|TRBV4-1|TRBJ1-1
CASSQVYGTEAFF
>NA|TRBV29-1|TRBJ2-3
CSVESPAGSDTQYF
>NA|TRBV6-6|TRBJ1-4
CASSNRDTGEKLFF
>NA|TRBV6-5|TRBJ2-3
CASSPGLSTDTQYF
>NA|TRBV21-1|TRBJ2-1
CASSPGTPDSYNEQFF
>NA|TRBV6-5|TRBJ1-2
CASSFGQGRSGYTF
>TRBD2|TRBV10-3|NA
CAISLTGGPHEQYF
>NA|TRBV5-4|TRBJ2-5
CASTLARGAGGETQYF
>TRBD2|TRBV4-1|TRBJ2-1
CASSPFSGAGNEQFF
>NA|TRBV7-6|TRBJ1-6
CASSSSGTQNSPLHF
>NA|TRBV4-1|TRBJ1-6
CASSQEAGRSPLHF
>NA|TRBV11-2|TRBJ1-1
CASSLARRGYDAEAFF
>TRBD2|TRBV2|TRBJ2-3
CASSDPGLAGGSTDTQYF
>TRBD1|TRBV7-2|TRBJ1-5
CASSTDPGQDQPQHF
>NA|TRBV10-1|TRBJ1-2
CASSENSLNLAGYTF
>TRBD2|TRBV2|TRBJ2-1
CASGGLAAYNEQFF
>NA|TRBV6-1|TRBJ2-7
CASSEALPGSAYEQYF
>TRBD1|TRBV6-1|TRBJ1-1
CASRAGTGFTEAFF
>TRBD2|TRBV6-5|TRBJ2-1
CASSYHIAGGTDEQFF
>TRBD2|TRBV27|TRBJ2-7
CASSPRTSGGYYEQYF
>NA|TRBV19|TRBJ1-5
CASSISLNQPQHF
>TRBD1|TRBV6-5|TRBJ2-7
CATTGTGPYEQYF
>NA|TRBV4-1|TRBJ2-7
CASSQDPGQSYEQYF